The rows below give T cell receptor beta chains drawn from one sample of a study of a mutant IDH1 vaccine in newly diagnosed glioma. Data came from immunoSEQ multiplex PCR; TCRdb stores just in-frame clones and leaves some out. The sample has approximately 100,000 clones; roughly 89% are singletons. The sequencing used PBMCs, collected from a glioma patient treated with radiotherapy, temozolomide or both. The receptors shown here come from a woman aged 50 to 60 with glioma. The CDR3 runs from the conserved cysteine through the conserved F or W. Fields, in order: V gene, J gene, CDR3 protein.

>TRBV6-5|TRBJ1-4
CASSYPGPLKLFF
>TRBV5-1|TRBJ2-7
CASSLGGGKGYEQYF
>TRBV15|TRBJ2-5
CATSGGLSGKSETQYF
>TRBV7-2|TRBJ2-5
CASSPAKGPPETQYF
>TRBV19|TRBJ1-5
CASREHPIHRGYQPQHF
>TRBV9|TRBJ2-7
CASSVARGHEQYF
>TRBV4-1|TRBJ1-1
CASSLRDRPLEAFF
>TRBV19|TRBJ1-1
CASSMTRTVNTEAFF
>TRBV7-9|TRBJ1-3
CASSTTEAGNTIYF
>TRBV30|TRBJ2-1
CAWAHPARQFF
>TRBV6-5|TRBJ2-2
CASSFTSGGRTGELFF
>TRBV6-5|TRBJ2-1
CASSYGNEQFF
>TRBV7-8|TRBJ1-2
CASSLTRGNYGYTF
>TRBV13|TRBJ2-2
CASSPASGRAFGELFF
>TRBV5-6|TRBJ2-1
CASSLRLAGGIDEQFF
>TRBV11-2|TRBJ1-1
CASSLGQKAFF
>TRBV29-1|TRBJ1-2
CSATMGGGGYTF
>TRBV13|TRBJ2-1
CASTGGFSYNEQFF
>TRBV15|TRBJ1-6
CATSTQSSYNSPLHF
>TRBV7-8|TRBJ2-7
CASSLAGTGTYEQYF
>TRBV5-1|TRBJ2-5
CASSSPGQVETQYF
>TRBV10-3|TRBJ1-1
CAIRSSGRRTEAFF
>TRBV9|TRBJ2-2
CASSVALSMGSGGNTGELFF
>TRBV2|TRBJ1-5
CASTGANSNQPQHF
>TRBV2|TRBJ2-3
CASTALTSGTDTQYF
>TRBV2|TRBJ2-7
CASKREEGYEQYF
>TRBV9|TRBJ1-4
CASSDEQGGKLFF
>TRBV11-2|TRBJ1-3
CASSLVAGLSGNTIYF
>TRBV9|TRBJ2-3
CASSAGRGSTDTQYF
>TRBV5-8|TRBJ1-4
CASSSGTDDEKLFF
>TRBV4-1|TRBJ1-1
CASSQGPLNSNAFF
>TRBV19|TRBJ1-2
CASSPGGNDYGYTF
>TRBV11-2|TRBJ1-2
CASSLYGQGRPSGYTF
>TRBV7-9|TRBJ2-4
CASSLDWTPGAGSKNIQYF
>TRBV5-8|TRBJ2-1
CASSPYSPPEQFF
>TRBV6-1|TRBJ1-4
CASSQGIDEKLFF
>TRBV6-6|TRBJ2-7
CASSPASYEQYF
>TRBV27|TRBJ2-3
CASSSPPGHRDTQYF
>TRBV28|TRBJ1-5
CASSLRQPQHF
>TRBV7-8|-
CASSVTNYEQYF
>TRBV10-3|TRBJ1-1
CAISERRDEAFF
>TRBV2|TRBJ1-4
CASSPQGQENEKLFF
>TRBV29-1|TRBJ2-3
CSVLQVADTQYF
>TRBV29-1|TRBJ1-2
CSVWDRDNYGYTF
>TRBV29-1|TRBJ2-2
CSVKGNTGELFF
>TRBV6-6|TRBJ2-4
CASRPQGTSAIQYF
>TRBV6-1|TRBJ2-3
CASSEGFTSGRRWDTQYF